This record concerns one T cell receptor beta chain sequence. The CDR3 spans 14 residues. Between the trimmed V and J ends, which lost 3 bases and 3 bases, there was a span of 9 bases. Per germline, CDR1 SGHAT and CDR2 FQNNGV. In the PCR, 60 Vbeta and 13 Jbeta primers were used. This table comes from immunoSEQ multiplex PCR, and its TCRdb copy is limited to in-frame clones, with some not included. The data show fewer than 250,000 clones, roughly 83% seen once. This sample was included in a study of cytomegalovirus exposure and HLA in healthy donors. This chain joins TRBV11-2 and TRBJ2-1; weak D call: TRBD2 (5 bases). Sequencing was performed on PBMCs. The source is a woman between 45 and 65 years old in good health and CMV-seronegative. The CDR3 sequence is CASSFRGNYNEQFF. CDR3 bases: TGTGCCAGCAGCTTCCGGGGTAACTACAATGAGCAGTTCTTC.